This T cell receptor beta chain was observed in a study of OX40 agonist ivuxolimab in advanced cancers. Study as a whole: Eligibility admitted prior anti-PD-1, anti-PD-L1 or anti-CTLA-4 therapy; roughly 37% had some. Findings of the study overall: Expanded clones belonging to CD8+ T cells outnumbered, on average, those of CD4+.

Sequenced by immunoSEQ multiplex PCR; TCRdb stores in-frame clones only, minus some. The table lists roughly 67,000 clones, over 75% of them singletons. V lost 0 bases to trimming and J lost 5 bases, with 13 bases between them. Germline V gene sequence: CDR1 LNHDA, CDR2 SQIVND (reference sequence). The CDR3 is 15 residues long. In regard to this clone: What it binds is unknown.

This receptor was identified in an adult with an advanced solid tumor such as melanoma, head and neck, liver or kidney cancer. The gene calls are TRBV19 and TRBJ1-2; D remains unclear. This specimen consisted of CD4+ or CD8+ T cells sorted from blood, obtained in a trial of the OX40 agonist ivuxolimab. Written as DNA, the CDR3 is TGTGCCAGTAGTATAGAGTTGGCTACACTGTATGGCTACACCTTC. This codes for CASSIELATLYGYTF.